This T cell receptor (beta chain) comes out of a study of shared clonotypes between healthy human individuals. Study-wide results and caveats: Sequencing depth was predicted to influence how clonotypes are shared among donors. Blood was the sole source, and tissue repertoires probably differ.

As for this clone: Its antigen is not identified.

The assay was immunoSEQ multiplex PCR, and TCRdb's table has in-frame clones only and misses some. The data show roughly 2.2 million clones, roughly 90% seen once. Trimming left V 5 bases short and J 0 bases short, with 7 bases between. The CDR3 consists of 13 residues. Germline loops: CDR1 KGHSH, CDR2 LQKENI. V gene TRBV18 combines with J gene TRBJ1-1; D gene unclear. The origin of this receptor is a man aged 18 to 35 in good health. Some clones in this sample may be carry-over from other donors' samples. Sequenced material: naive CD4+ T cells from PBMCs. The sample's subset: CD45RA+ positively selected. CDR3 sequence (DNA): TGTGCCAGCTCAGGGGTGATGAACACTGAAGCTTTCTTT. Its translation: CASSGVMNTEAFF.